The table lists the clone carrying this T cell receptor (beta chain) with many counts. The antigen is unknown. Combining a sample-barcoded 5' primer with a J-beta primer mix, a second PCR ran for roughly 7 to 12 cycles. The template-switch adaptor was a 5' adaptor with 12 random nucleotides. It tagged each cDNA molecule. TCRdb reprocessed the 5' RACE reads via MiXCR and lists one record per CDR3 protein. The table has around 1,500,000 distinct CDR3 sequences, approximately 28% seen once. The data are from a study of blood T cells in healthy people across ages. Whole-study results and caveats: Versus aged donors, long-lived donors had higher diversity and more naive CD4+ cells. As age increased, TCR beta diversity per million T cells fell in a roughly linear fashion.

Researchers collected approximately 9.9 milliliters of peripheral blood from every single donor. The sequence was obtained from a woman aged 30 to 39 in good health. The sequenced sample was blood.

The CDR3 region has the DNA TGTGCCACCAGCAGAGATTGGACAGGTTCTCAGCCCCAGCATTTT. Its translation: CATSRDWTGSQPQHF. The rearrangement joins TRBV15 to TRBJ1-5, with 7 positions matching TRBD1. Germline values: CDR1 LNHNV, CDR2 YYDKDF (reference sequence). This CDR3 region has 15 residues. Trimming took 0 bases from V and 6 from J; bases not matched to a gene: 5.